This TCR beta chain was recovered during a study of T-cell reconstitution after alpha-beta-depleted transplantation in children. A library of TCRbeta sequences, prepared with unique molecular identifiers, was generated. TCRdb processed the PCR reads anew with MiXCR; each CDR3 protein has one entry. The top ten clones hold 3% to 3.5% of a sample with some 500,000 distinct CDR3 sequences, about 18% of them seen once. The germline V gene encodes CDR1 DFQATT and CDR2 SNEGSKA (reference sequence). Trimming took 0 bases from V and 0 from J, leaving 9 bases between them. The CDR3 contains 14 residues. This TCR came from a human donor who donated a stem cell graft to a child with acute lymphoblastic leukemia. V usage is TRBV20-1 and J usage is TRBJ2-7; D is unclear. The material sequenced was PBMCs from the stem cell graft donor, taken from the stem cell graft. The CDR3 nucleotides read TGCAGTGCTAGAGATCACCTAGACTCCTACGAGCAGTACTTC. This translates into CSARDHLDSYEQYF.